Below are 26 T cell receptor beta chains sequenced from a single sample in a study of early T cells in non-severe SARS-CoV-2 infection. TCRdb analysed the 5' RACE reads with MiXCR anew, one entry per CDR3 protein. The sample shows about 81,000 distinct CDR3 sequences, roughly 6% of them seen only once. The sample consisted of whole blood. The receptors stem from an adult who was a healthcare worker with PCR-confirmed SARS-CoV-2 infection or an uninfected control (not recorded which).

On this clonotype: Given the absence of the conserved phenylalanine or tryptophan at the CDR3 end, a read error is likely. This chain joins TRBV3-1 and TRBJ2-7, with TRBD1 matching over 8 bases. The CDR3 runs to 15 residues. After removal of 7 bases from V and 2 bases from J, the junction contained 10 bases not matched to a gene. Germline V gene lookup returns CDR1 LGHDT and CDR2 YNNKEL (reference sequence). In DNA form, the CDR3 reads TGTGCCAGCACCGACGGGACAGGAAATACCTACGAGCAGTACTCC. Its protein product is CASTDGTGNTYEQYS.

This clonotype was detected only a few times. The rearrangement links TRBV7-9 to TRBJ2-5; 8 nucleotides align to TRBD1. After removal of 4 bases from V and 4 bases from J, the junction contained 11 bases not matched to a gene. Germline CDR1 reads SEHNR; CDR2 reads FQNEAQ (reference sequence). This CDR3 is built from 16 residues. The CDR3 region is CASSSPLDRDGETQYF. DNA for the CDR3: TGTGCCAGCAGCTCGCCCCTGGACAGGGACGGAGAGACCCAGTACTTC.

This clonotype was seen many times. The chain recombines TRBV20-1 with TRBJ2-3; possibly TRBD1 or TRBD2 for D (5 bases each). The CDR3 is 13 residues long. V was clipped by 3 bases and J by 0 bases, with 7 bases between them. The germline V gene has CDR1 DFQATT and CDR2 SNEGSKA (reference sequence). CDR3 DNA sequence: TGCAGTGCTAGGGGGGACAGCACAGATACGCAGTATTTT. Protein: CSARGDSTDTQYF.

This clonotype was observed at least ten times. CDR3 in amino acids: CASSDLRGGGNEQFF. CDR3 nucleotide sequence: TGTGCCAGCAGCGATCTCCGGGGCGGGGGCAATGAGCAGTTCTTC. This chain joins TRBV2 and TRBJ2-1; 7 nucleotides align to TRBD2. The CDR3 consists of 15 residues. Losses at the gene ends were 6 bases for V and 6 bases for J; bases not matched to a gene: 11. Germline loops: CDR1 SNHLY, CDR2 FYNNEI.

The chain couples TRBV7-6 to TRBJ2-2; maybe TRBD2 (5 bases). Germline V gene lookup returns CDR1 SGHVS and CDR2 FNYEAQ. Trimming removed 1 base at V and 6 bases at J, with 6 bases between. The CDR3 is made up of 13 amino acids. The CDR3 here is CASSLGEPGELFF. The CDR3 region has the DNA TGTGCCAGCAGCTTAGGGGAGCCCGGGGAGCTGTTTTTT.

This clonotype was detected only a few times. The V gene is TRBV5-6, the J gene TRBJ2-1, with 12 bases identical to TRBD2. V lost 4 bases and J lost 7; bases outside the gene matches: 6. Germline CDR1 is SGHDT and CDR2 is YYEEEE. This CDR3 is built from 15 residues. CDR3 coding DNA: TGTGCCAGCAGCCTACTGACTAGCGGGAGAAATGAGCAGTTCTTC. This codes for CASSLLTSGRNEQFF.

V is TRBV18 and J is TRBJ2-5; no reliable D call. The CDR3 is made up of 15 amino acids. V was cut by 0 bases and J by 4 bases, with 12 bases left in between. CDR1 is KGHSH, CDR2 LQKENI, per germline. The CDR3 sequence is CASSPPQDGLETQYF. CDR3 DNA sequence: TGTGCCAGCTCACCACCGCAAGATGGGTTAGAGACCCAGTACTTC.

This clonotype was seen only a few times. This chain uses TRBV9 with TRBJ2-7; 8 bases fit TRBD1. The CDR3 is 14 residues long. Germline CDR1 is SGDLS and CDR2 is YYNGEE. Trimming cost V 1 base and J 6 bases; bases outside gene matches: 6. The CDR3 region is CASSVTPDRAEQYF. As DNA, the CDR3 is TGTGCCAGCAGCGTAACGCCGGACAGGGCCGAGCAGTACTTC.

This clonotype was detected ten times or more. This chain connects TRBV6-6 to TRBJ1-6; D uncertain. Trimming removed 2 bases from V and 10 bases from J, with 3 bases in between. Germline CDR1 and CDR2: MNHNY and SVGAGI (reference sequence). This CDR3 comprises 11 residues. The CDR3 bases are TGTGCCAGCAGTTACGGCTCACCCCTCCACTTT. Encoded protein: CASSYGSPLHF.

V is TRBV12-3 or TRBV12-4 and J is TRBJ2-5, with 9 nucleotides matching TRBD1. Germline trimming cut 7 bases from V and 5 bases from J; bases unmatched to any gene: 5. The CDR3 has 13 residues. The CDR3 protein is CASKGQGTETQYF. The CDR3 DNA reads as TGTGCCAGCAAGGGACAGGGAACGGAGACCCAGTACTTC.

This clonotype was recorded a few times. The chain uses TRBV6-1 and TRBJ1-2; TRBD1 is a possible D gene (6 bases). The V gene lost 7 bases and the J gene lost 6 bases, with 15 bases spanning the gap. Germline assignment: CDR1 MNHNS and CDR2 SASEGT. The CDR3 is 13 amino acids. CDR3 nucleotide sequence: TGTGCCAGCATTTCTGTACAGGGCCATGGCTACACCTTC. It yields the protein CASISVQGHGYTF.

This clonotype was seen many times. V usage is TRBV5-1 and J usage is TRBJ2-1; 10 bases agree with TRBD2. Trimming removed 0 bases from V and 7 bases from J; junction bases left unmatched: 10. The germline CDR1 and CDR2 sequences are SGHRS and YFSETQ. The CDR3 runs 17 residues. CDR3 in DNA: TGCGCCAGCAGCTTGGCCCCCAGCGGGGGGGCCGTAAATGAGCAGTTCTTC. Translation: CASSLAPSGGAVNEQFF.

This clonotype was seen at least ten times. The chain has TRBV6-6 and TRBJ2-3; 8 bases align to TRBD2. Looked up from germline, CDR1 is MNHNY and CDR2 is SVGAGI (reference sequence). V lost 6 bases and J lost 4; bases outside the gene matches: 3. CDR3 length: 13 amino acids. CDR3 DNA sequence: TGTGCCAGCAGATTAGCGGGGTCAGATACGCAGTATTTT. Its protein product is CASRLAGSDTQYF.

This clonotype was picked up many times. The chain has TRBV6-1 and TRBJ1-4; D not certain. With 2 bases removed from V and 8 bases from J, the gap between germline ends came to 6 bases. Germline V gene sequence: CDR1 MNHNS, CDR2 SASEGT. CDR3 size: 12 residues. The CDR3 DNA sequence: TGTGCCAGCAGTGAAAGACTGGAAAAACTGTTTTTT. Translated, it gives CASSERLEKLFF.

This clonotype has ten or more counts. CDR3 sequence (DNA): TGTGCCAGCAGTTACTCTGGAGGCCGGCACGAGCAGTACTTC. It encodes CASSYSGGRHEQYF. The chain employs TRBV6-5 and TRBJ2-7; a weak D match, TRBD2 (5 bases). The CDR3 covers 14 residues. The V and J ends lost 0 bases and 5 bases respectively, with 11 bases between them. The V gene's germline CDR1 is MNHEY and CDR2 SVGAGI.

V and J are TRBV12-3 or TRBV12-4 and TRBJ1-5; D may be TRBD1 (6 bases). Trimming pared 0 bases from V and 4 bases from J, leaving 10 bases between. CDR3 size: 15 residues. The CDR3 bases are TGTGCCAGCAGTTTAGCCAGGGGACTAAATCAGCCCCAGCATTTT. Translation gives CASSLARGLNQPQHF.

The CDR3 DNA sequence: TGTGCCTGGATTCTGACAGGGGGCACTGAAGCTTTCTTT. Translation gives CAWILTGGTEAFF. The J gene is TRBJ1-1, the V gene TRBV30, with 9 bases aligning to TRBD1. The CDR3 has 13 amino acids. J lost 4 bases, V lost 4 bases, and 4 bases had no gene match. Per the germline V gene, CDR1 is GTSNPN and CDR2 is SVGIG (reference sequence).

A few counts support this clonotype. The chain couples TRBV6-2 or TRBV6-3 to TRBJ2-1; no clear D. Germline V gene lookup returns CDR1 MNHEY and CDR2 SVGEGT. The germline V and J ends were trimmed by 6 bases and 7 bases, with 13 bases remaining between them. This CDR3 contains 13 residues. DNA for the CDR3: TGTGCCAGCAGCAACATGGTCTGGAATGAGCAGTTCTTC. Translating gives CASSNMVWNEQFF.

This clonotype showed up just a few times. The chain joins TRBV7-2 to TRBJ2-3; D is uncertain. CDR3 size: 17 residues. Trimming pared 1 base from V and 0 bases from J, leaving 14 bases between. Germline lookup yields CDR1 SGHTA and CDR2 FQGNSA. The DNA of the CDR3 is TGTGCCAGCAGCTTAGTTTCCGGAAAAGGGAGCACAGATACGCAGTATTTT. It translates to CASSLVSGKGSTDTQYF.

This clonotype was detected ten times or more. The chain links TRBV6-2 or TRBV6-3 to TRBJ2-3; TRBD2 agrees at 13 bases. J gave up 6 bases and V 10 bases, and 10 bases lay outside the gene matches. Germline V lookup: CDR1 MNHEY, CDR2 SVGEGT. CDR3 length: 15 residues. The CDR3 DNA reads TGTGCCACCAGCGGACTAGCGGGGGTTCGGGATACGCAGTATTTT. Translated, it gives CATSGLAGVRDTQYF.

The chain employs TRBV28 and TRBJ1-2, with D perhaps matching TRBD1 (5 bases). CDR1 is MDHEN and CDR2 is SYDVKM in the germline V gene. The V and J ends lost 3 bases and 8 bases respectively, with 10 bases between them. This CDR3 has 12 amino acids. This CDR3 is CASSLPRDGYTF. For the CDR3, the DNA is TGTGCCAGCAGTTTGCCCAGGGACGGCTACACCTTC.

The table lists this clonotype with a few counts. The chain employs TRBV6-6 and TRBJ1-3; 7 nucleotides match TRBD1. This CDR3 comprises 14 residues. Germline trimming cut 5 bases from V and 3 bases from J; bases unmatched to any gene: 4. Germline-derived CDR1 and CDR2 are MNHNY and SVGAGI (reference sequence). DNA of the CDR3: TGTGCCAGCAGTACCGGGACAGTTGGAAACACCATATATTTT. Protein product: CASSTGTVGNTIYF.

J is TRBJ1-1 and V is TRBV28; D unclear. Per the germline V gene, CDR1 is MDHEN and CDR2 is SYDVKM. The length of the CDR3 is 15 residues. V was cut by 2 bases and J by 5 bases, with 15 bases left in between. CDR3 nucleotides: TGTGCCAGCAGTTTAGTACGGAAACTGGTGACTGAAGCTTTCTTT. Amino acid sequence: CASSLVRKLVTEAFF.

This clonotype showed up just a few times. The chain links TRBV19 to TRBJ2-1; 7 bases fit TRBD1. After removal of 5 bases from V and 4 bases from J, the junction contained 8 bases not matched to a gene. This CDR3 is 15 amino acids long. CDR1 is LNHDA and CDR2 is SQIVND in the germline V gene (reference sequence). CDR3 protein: CASSPNRDRYNEQFF. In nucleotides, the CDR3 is TGTGCCAGTAGTCCAAACCGGGACAGATACAATGAGCAGTTCTTC. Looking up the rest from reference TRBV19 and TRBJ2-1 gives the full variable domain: DGGITQSPKYLFRKEGQNVTLSCEQNLNHDAMYWYRQDPGQGLRLIYYSQIVNDFQKGDIAEGYSVSREKKESFPLTVTSAQKNPTAFYLCASSPNRDRYNEQFFGPGTRLTVL.

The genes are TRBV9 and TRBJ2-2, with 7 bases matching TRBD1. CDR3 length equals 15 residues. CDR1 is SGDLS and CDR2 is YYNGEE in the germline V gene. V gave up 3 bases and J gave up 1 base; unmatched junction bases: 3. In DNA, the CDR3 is TGTGCCAGCAGCGGTAGACAGGGGAACACCGGGGAGCTGTTTTTT. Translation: CASSGRQGNTGELFF.

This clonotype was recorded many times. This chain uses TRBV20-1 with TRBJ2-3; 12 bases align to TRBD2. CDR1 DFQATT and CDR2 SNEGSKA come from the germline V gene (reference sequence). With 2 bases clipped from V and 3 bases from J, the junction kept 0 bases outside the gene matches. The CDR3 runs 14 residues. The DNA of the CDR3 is TGCAGTGCTAGACTAGCGGGAGGGACAGATACGCAGTATTTT. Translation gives CSARLAGGTDTQYF.